This T cell receptor beta chain was identified during a study of blood T cell repertoires in COVID-19. Overall study context: PBMCs, B-cell-depleted T cells, or T cells were the source of the cDNA or gDNA that made up the material.

Assay used: immunoSEQ multiplex PCR; TCRdb lists only in-frame clones, some missing. The table shows about 46,000 clones, with approximately 90% occurring only once. The TCR originated in a man between 50 and 59 years old with active COVID-19. Sequencing used peripheral blood.

CDR3 in amino acids: CASSPGQSNYGYTF. CDR3 DNA: TGTGCCAGCAGCCCCGGACAGAGTAACTATGGCTACACCTTC. V and J are TRBV7-8 and TRBJ1-2, with D possibly matching TRBD1 (6 bases). V was clipped by 5 bases and J by 1 base, with 11 bases between them. The CDR3 has 14 residues. The germline V gene encodes CDR1 SGHVS and CDR2 FQNEAQ.